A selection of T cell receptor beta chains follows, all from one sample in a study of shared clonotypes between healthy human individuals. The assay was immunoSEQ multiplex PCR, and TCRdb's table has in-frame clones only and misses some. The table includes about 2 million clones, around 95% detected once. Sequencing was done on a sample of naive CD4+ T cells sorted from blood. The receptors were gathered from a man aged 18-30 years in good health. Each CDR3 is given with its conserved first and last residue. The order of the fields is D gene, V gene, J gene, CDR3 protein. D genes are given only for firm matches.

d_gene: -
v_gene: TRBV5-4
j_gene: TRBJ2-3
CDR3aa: CASSLDRGGRDTQYF

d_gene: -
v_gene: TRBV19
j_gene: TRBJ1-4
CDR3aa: CASRTQGWEKLFF

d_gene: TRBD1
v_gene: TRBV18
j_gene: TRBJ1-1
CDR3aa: CASSPRQGPLNTEAFF

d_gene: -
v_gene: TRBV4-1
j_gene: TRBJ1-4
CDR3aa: CASRIQGQLDEKLFF

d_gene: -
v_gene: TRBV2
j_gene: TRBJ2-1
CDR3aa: CASSVLELKQFF

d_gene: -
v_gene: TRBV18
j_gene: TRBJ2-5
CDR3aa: CASSKRVSSQETQYF

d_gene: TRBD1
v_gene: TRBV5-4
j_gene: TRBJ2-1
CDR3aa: CASSASGQGNPEQFF

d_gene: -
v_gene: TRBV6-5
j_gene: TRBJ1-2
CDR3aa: CASSRFQGGGYTF

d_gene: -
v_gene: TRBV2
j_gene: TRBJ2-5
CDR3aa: CASKGGTMETQYF

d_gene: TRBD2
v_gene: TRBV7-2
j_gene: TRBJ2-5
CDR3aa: CASSLEGRGRETQYF

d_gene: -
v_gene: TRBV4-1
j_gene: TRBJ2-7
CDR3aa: CASSQGTQTEQYF

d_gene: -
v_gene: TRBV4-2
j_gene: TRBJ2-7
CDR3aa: CASSQQGYEQYF

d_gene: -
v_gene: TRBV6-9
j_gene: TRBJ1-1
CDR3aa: CASSRMGYEAFF

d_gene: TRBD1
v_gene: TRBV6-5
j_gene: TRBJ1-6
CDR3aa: CASSYKGAYNSPLHF

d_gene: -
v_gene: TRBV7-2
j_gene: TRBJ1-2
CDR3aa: CASSPADQRGYTF

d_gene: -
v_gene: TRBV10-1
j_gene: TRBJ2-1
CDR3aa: CASSESSGREEQFF

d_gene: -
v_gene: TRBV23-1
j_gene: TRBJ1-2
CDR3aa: CASPPYGLNGYTF

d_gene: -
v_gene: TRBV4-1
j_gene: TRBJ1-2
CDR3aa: CASSQRGGMGYTF

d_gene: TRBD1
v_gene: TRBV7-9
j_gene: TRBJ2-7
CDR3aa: CASSFRLGQVSYEQYF

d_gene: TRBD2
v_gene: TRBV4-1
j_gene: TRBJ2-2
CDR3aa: CASSQPRGGRTGELFF

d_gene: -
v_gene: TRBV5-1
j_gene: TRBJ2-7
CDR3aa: CASSLGLDYEQYF

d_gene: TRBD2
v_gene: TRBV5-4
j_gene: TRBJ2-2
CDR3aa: CASSDSGRENTGELFF

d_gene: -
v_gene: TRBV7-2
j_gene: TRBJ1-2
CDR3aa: CASSLKGGPYGYTF

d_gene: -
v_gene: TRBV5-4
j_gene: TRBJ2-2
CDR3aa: CASSLELNTGELFF

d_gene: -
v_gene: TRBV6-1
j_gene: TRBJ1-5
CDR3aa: CASSQSGDNQPQHF

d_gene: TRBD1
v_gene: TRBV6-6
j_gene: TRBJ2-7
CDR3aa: CASRGQIYEQYF

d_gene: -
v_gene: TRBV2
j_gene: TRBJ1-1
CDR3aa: CASKEDTEAFF

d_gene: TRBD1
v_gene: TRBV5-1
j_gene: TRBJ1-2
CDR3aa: CASSTDRGFYGYTF

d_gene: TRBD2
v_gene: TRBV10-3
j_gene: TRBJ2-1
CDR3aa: CAISEASGPGNEQFF

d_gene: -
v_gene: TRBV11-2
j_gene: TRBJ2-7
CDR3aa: CASSALKRGQDEPYEQYF

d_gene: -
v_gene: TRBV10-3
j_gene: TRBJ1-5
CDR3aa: CAISEGSQPQHF

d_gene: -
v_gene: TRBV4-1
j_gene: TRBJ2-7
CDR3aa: CASRPSFGQKAYEQYF

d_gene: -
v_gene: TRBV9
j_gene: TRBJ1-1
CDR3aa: CASSPRGGLNTEAFF

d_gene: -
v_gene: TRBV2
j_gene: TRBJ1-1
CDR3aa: CASSGTRVNTEAFF

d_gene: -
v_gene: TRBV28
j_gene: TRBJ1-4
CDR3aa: CASSFLASTPSFEKLFF

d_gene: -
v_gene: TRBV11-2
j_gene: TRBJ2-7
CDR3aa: CASSSLKGKRFYEQYF

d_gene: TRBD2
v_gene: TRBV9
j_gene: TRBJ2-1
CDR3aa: CASSVGAGVGNEQFF

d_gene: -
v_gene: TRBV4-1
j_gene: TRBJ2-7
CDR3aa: CASSQDPRDERSYEQYF

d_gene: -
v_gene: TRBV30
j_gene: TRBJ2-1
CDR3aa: CAWIRLGGYNEQFF

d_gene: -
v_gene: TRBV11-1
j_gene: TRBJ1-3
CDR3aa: CASSKRQSSGNTIYF

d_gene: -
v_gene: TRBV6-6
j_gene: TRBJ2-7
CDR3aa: CASSDRQASYEQYF

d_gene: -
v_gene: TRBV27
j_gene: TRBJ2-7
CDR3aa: CASSSTSGTSVPYEQYF